A selection of T cell receptor beta chains follows, all from one sample in a study of shared T cell receptors in the human thymus. Libraries were prepared by immunoSEQ multiplex PCR; TCRdb keeps only in-frame clonotypes and omits some of them. The sample gives about 660,000 clones, approximately 90% of which show up once; over 0.008% is in the top ten. Another study also made use of these data, one on human thymus T cells.

Sequenced material: thymocytes. The source is a boy under three years old with a congenital heart defect. Both conserved end residues are part of each CDR3. The D gene is left open where the match is weak. Size is stated for part of the rows, as once, few or many counts, or as a class when the clone is expanded.

J gene,V gene,clone size,D gene,CDR3 DNA,CDR3 protein
TRBJ1-2,TRBV5-6,.,.,TGTGCCAGCAGCTTGGAAGGGGTGCGCGGCTACACCTTC,CASSLEGVRGYTF
TRBJ2-1,TRBV15,.,TRBD2,TGTGCCACCAGCAGAGAGGTGAGCGGCAGGGCAGAGACTAGCGGTAACAATGAGCAGTTCTTC,CATSREVSGRAETSGNNEQFF
TRBJ2-7,TRBV28,.,.,.,CASSSSGLAGGPYEQYF
TRBJ1-1,TRBV9,.,TRBD1,TGTGCCAGCACCGGAAGGGGGCCGAACACTGAAGCTTTCTTT,CASTGRGPNTEAFF
TRBJ2-7,TRBV28,.,.,TGTGCCAGCAGACTCCTTCCGACAGAACCCTACGAGCAGTACTTC,CASRLLPTEPYEQYF
TRBJ1-2,TRBV27,few,TRBD1,TGTGCCAGCAGTCCCGGGACAGGGGGCATCTTTAACTATGGCTACACCTTC,CASSPGTGGIFNYGYTF
TRBJ2-7,TRBV23-1,.,.,TGCGCCAGCAGTCAACTCAGGCACTACGAGCAGTACTTC,CASSQLRHYEQYF
TRBJ2-1,TRBV9,.,TRBD1,TGTGCCAGCAGCGTAGGAGACAGGACCTCTGCATTGTGGGGACAGGGGGCTGGCAATGAGCAGTTCTTC,CASSVGDRTSALWGQGAGNEQFF
TRBJ2-3,TRBV28,.,TRBD2,TGTGCCAGCAGTTTCGAGCGGGAGTCATACACAGATACGCAGTATTTT,CASSFERESYTDTQYF
TRBJ2-2,TRBV27,.,.,TGTGCCAGCACCTCCCCCCGGGACTCCGACACCGGGGAGCTGTTTTTT,CASTSPRDSDTGELFF
TRBJ2-7,TRBV4-3,.,TRBD2,TGCGCCAGCAGCCAAGGTAGCGGGGCATACGAGCAGTACTTC,CASSQGSGAYEQYF
TRBJ2-7,TRBV2,.,.,TGTGCCAGCAGGGCCGACGAGCAGTACTTC,CASRADEQYF
TRBJ1-2,TRBV10-2,.,.,TGCGCCAGCAGGTTGGGACTCCAGTTACATGGCTACACCTTC,CASRLGLQLHGYTF
TRBJ2-3,TRBV30,.,TRBD2,TGTGCCTGGAGTCGGACTAGCGGAGTGTCTAGCACAGATACGCAGTATTTT,CAWSRTSGVSSTDTQYF
TRBJ1-4,TRBV28,.,TRBD1,TGTGCCAGCAGTTTCCACAGGGGGCTAAATGAAAAACTGTTTTTT,CASSFHRGLNEKLFF
TRBJ1-2,TRBV27,.,TRBD1,TGTGCCAGCAGTCTCGTGGGACAGGGGGGATGTGGCTACACCTTC,CASSLVGQGGCGYTF
TRBJ1-2,TRBV29-1,.,TRBD1,TGCAGCTTGGAGCGGACAGGAGACCGCGGCTATGGCTACACCTTC,CSLERTGDRGYGYTF
TRBJ1-2,TRBV10-2,.,.,TGCGCCAGCAGTGAGCCCCGTGCGAGGGCATATGGCTACACCTTC,CASSEPRARAYGYTF
TRBJ2-1,TRBV12-5,.,TRBD2,TGTGCTAGTGGTTTGGTATCAGGGACTAGCGGGAAGAGCTCCTACAATGAGCAGTTCTTC,CASGLVSGTSGKSSYNEQFF
TRBJ2-7,TRBV4-3,.,TRBD2,TGCGCCAGCAGCCCTCGGGACTATGCGGACGAGCAGTACTTC,CASSPRDYADEQYF
TRBJ2-7,TRBV7-2,.,TRBD2,TGTGCCAGCAGCTCCGAAGCGGGAGGGCCTAGGGAGCAGTACTTC,CASSSEAGGPREQYF
TRBJ2-7,TRBV7-8,.,.,TGTGCCAGCAGCCACACACTAGATCGGACCTACGAGCAGTACTTC,CASSHTLDRTYEQYF
TRBJ2-2,TRBV4-3,.,.,TGCGCCAGCAGCCCTTGGAGCAGGGGAGGGACCGGGGAGCTGTTTTTT,CASSPWSRGGTGELFF
TRBJ2-1,TRBV9,.,.,TGTGCCAGCAGCGTAGCCGGGAGCGACAATGAGCAGTTCTTC,CASSVAGSDNEQFF
TRBJ1-2,TRBV5-6,.,.,TGTGCCAGCAGCTTACTTGGAGGACGGCCGATGGGTGGCTACACCTTC,CASSLLGGRPMGGYTF
TRBJ2-7,TRBV6-1,.,TRBD2,TGTGCCAGCAGTGAAGAGGGACTAGCGGGAATTACCTACGAGCAGTACTTC,CASSEEGLAGITYEQYF
TRBJ2-7,TRBV6-1,.,TRBD2,TGTGCCAGCAGTGAACGACTAGCGGGAGCTGAGGACGAGCAGTACTTC,CASSERLAGAEDEQYF
TRBJ1-2,TRBV5-6,.,TRBD1,TGTGCCAGCAGCTTGGGGTGGACAGGGTGTACCGGCTACACCTTC,CASSLGWTGCTGYTF
TRBJ1-4,TRBV27,once,TRBD1,TGTGCCAGCAGCCCTTCTCCGACAGGGGAAACTAATGAAAAACTGTTTTTT,CASSPSPTGETNEKLFF
TRBJ1-1,TRBV5-6,.,.,TGTGCCAGCAGCTTGGCCGGGGGGAACACTGAAGCTTTCTTT,CASSLAGGNTEAFF
TRBJ1-3,TRBV5-1,few,.,TGCGCCAGCAGCTTACTTAGGACAGCAAACACCATATATTTT,CASSLLRTANTIYF
TRBJ1-4,TRBV10-3,few,.,TGTGCCATCAGTGAGTCGGAGACAACTAATGAAAAACTGTTTTTT,CAISESETTNEKLFF
TRBJ2-1,TRBV19,.,TRBD2,TGTGCCAGTAGCCTCGGACTAGCGGGAGGCAAGTACAATGAGCAGTTCTTC,CASSLGLAGGKYNEQFF
TRBJ1-1,TRBV6-4,.,TRBD1,TGTGCCAGCAGTCCACCGATAGGACAGGAGGAGAGCACTGAAGCTTTCTTT,CASSPPIGQEESTEAFF
TRBJ2-1,TRBV11-3,once,TRBD1,TGTGCCAGCAGCCACAGGGGTGGCTCCTACAATGAGCAGTTCTTC,CASSHRGGSYNEQFF
TRBJ2-5,TRBV19,.,.,TGTGCCAGAGAGGAGACCCAGTACTTC,CAREETQYF
TRBJ2-7,TRBV6-5,.,TRBD2,TGTGCCAGCAGTTTCCATCCCGGGACTAGCGGGAACGAGCAGTACTTC,CASSFHPGTSGNEQYF
TRBJ2-5,TRBV6-1,.,.,TGTGCCAGCAGTGAAGGGGGCCCGGGTCCGACAGAGACCCAGTACTTC,CASSEGGPGPTETQYF
TRBJ1-5,TRBV27,.,TRBD1,TGTGCCAGCAGTTTATTAGGTACAGGGGCGCATCAGCCCCAGCATTTT,CASSLLGTGAHQPQHF
TRBJ2-7,TRBV12-5,few,.,TGTGCTAGTGGTTTGGCCAACTCGTACGAGCAGTACTTC,CASGLANSYEQYF
TRBJ2-1,TRBV7-9,.,TRBD2,TGTGCCAGCAGCTCCTCGCCCGGGGGGGCGGGAGCAGGTTACAATGAGCAGTTCTTC,CASSSSPGGAGAGYNEQFF
TRBJ2-7,TRBV4-1,.,TRBD2,TGCGCCAGCAGCCAAGATCCGGGGAGGGCCTACGAGCAGTACTTC,CASSQDPGRAYEQYF
TRBJ2-1,TRBV7-9,once,TRBD2,TGTGCCAGCAGCCCCCGGACTAGCGGGAGCTTCGAGCAGTTCTTC,CASSPRTSGSFEQFF
TRBJ2-7,TRBV10-3,.,TRBD2,TGTGCCATCAGTGAGTCGGTGGATTCTAGCGGGAGGCTCTCCTACGAGCAGTACTTC,CAISESVDSSGRLSYEQYF
TRBJ2-1,TRBV13,.,TRBD2,TGTGCCAGCAGCACGGGACTAGCTCCGAATGAGCAGTTCTTC,CASSTGLAPNEQFF
TRBJ2-7,TRBV29-1,.,TRBD1,TGCAGCGTTGGGGACAGGAGGGACTCCTACGAGCAGTACTTC,CSVGDRRDSYEQYF
TRBJ1-5,TRBV4-3,.,TRBD1,TGCGCCAGCAGCCAAGAAGGGGGCGCGGGGCAGCCCCAGCATTTT,CASSQEGGAGQPQHF
TRBJ2-7,TRBV4-1,few,.,TGCGCCAGCAGCACTCGAACTATAGTTGACTCCTACGAGCAGTACTTC,CASSTRTIVDSYEQYF
TRBJ2-7,TRBV4-1,.,TRBD1,TGCGCCAGCAGCCAGACAGCTCAATGGGACAGGGTCTCCTACGAGCAGTACTTC,CASSQTAQWDRVSYEQYF
TRBJ2-3,TRBV30,.,TRBD1,TGTGCCTGGAGTGTTCGGGACAGGGAGTTTGGCACAGATACGCAGTATTTT,CAWSVRDREFGTDTQYF
TRBJ1-2,TRBV10-2,.,.,TGCGCCAGCAGTGATTGGACTCCGGCTTTTGGCTACACCTTC,CASSDWTPAFGYTF
TRBJ1-1,TRBV6-5,.,.,TGTGCCAGCAGTGCCCAAGGGGTAGCTGAAGCTTTCTTT,CASSAQGVAEAFF
TRBJ1-5,TRBV28,.,.,TGTGCCAGCAGTCCCCGACAGACCTCGGAGCCCCAGCATTTT,CASSPRQTSEPQHF
TRBJ1-2,TRBV29-1,.,TRBD1,TGCAGCGTTGGGGAGGACAGGGGGCGTCGGAACTATGGCTACACCTTC,CSVGEDRGRRNYGYTF
TRBJ2-3,TRBV11-3,.,.,TGTGCCAGCAGCTTAGGGGGGGACCGTCTCACAGATACGCAGTATTTT,CASSLGGDRLTDTQYF
TRBJ2-2,TRBV4-3,.,.,TGCGCCAGCGGATATCGGGCAGGGGCCACCGGGGAGCTGTTTTTT,CASGYRAGATGELFF
TRBJ2-1,TRBV5-6,.,TRBD2,TGTGCCAGCAGCTCCCATAATCCGGGACTAGACAATGAGCAGTTCTTC,CASSSHNPGLDNEQFF